A single sample gave rise to the 30 T cell receptor beta chains below, sequenced in a study of T cells in localized non-small cell lung cancer. Measured with immunoSEQ multiplex PCR; TCRdb has only the in-frame clones, and not every one. The sample yields over 40,000 clones, roughly 83% seen once. Sequencing used peripheral blood mononuclear cells, obtained before any cancer treatment. The receptors come from a man aged 35 to 70 with stage III lung adenocarcinoma.

The chain employs TRBV10-3 and TRBJ2-7; TRBD1 aligns across 9 bases. The junction had 2 bases not matched to a gene; V was cut back by 4 bases and J by 4 bases. This CDR3 has 13 residues. Germline CDR1 reads ENHRY; CDR2 reads SYGVKD. The CDR3, as DNA: TGTGCCATCAGTGCGGGACAGGGATACGAGCAGTACTTC. This translates into CAISAGQGYEQYF.

This clone was seen more than once but under ten times. This sequence joins TRBV7-3 and TRBJ1-2; 7 positions match TRBD1. The CDR3 contains 14 residues. Unmatched junction bases numbered 8, after V lost 2 bases and J lost 8 bases. CDR1 is SGHTA and CDR2 is FQGTGA in the germline V gene. The CDR3 DNA is TGTGCCAGCAGCTTATCAGGGGGTGAAAGAGGCTACACCTTC. This encodes CASSLSGGERGYTF.

The V gene is TRBV30, the J gene TRBJ2-3; D remains unclear. From germline, CDR1 is GTSNPN and CDR2 SVGIG (reference sequence). Trimming stripped 2 bases from V and 0 bases from J, with 6 bases between. This CDR3 has 13 residues. CDR3 bases: TGTGCCTGGAGTATGGTGAGCACAGATACGCAGTATTTT. This translates into CAWSMVSTDTQYF.

This clone appeared once. V usage is TRBV11-2 and J usage is TRBJ1-4; D is possibly TRBD1 (6 bases). Germline V lookup: CDR1 SGHAT, CDR2 FQNNGV. The CDR3 is made up of 16 amino acids. The V end was cut by 4 bases, the J end by 7 bases, with 19 bases between. CDR3 DNA sequence: TGTGCCAGCAGCTCACCTGGACAGATCAGTGGTGAAAAACTGTTTTTT. Translated, it gives CASSSPGQISGEKLFF. The full variable domain, with the rest looked up from reference TRBV11-2 and TRBJ1-4, is EAGVAQSPRYKIIEKRQSVAFWCNPISGHATLYWYQQILGQGPKLLIQFQNNGVVDDSQLPKDRFSAERLKGVDSTLKIQPAKLEDSAVYLCASSSPGQISGEKLFFGSGTQLSVL.

The genes are TRBV11-2 and TRBJ2-6; D is undetermined. In germline, CDR1 is SGHAT, CDR2 FQNNGV. The CDR3 length is 15 residues. Trimming removed 1 base at V and 2 bases at J, with 6 bases between. The chain's CDR3 is CASSLVHTGANVLTF. The CDR3 DNA is TGTGCCAGCAGCTTAGTTCATACTGGGGCCAACGTCCTGACTTTC.

The V gene is TRBV2, the J gene TRBJ1-3; D is uncertain. The CDR3 is made up of 12 amino acids. V was trimmed by 8 bases and J by 4 bases, leaving 9 bases between them. Germline lookup yields CDR1 SNHLY and CDR2 FYNNEI. The CDR3 sequence is CASRTDGNTIYF. The CDR3 DNA sequence: TGTGCCAGCCGGACTGACGGAAACACCATATATTTT.

The rearrangement links TRBV5-6 to TRBJ1-2; D not resolved. CDR1 is SGHDT, CDR2 YYEEEE, per germline. Trimming shortened V by 0 bases and J by 8 bases, and 8 bases separated the two germline ends. The CDR3 extends over 12 amino acids. Here the CDR3 reads CASSLGQAGYTF. The CDR3 nucleotides read TGTGCCAGCAGCTTGGGGCAGGCCGGCTACACCTTC.

The genes are TRBV6-5 and TRBJ2-7; the D gene is possibly TRBD2 (5 bases). This CDR3 region has 11 residues. CDR1 is MNHEY, CDR2 SVGAGI, per germline. The V and J ends lost 8 bases and 5 bases respectively, with 10 bases between them. CDR3 protein: CASSPGDEQYF. As DNA, the CDR3 is TGTGCCAGCTCCCCCGGGGACGAGCAGTACTTC.

The chain is built from TRBV21-1 and TRBJ1-4. TRBV21-1 represents a pseudogene. The CDR3 is 16 residues long. The CDR3 loop reads CASNRGMGHKDEKLFF. Written as DNA, the CDR3 is TGTGCCAGCAACCGGGGGATGGGCCATAAGGATGAAAAACTGTTTTTT.

The genes are TRBV30 and TRBJ1-2; D unclear. The V gene's germline CDR1 is GTSNPN and CDR2 SVGIG (reference sequence). V gave up 0 bases and J gave up 4 bases, with 6 bases separating them. This CDR3 contains 12 residues. Here the CDR3 reads CAWSVTVYGYTF. In nucleotides, the CDR3 is TGTGCCTGGAGTGTAACAGTCTATGGCTACACCTTC. Drawing the rest from reference TRBV30 and TRBJ1-2, the complete variable domain is SQTIHQWPATLVQPVGSPLSLECTVEGTSNPNLYWYRQAAGRGLQLLFYSVGIGQISSEVPQNLSASRPQDRQFILSSKKLLLSDSGFYLCAWSVTVYGYTFGSGTRLTVV.

J is TRBJ2-3 and V is TRBV11-3, with 7 bases that match TRBD2. The junction had 2 bases not matched to a gene; V was cut back by 6 bases and J by 2 bases. This CDR3 comprises 13 residues. Per the germline V gene, CDR1 is SGHNT and CDR2 is YENEEA. CDR3 nucleotides: TGTGCCAGCAGGCGGGAGTTCACAGATACGCAGTATTTT. Translated, it gives CASRREFTDTQYF.

This clone occurred once. V gene TRBV27 combines with J gene TRBJ2-3; the match to TRBD2 covers 9 bases. Trimming removed 1 base from V and 4 bases from J; junction bases left unmatched: 6. CDR1 is MNHEY and CDR2 is SMNVEV in the germline V gene (reference sequence). This CDR3 comprises 16 residues. The CDR3 region is CASSLFASGVSDTQYF. The CDR3 DNA follows: TGTGCCAGCAGTTTATTCGCTAGCGGGGTCTCAGATACGCAGTATTTT.

The chain links TRBV11-3 to TRBJ1-1, with D possibly being TRBD1 (5 bases). V was trimmed by 5 bases and J by 4 bases, leaving 11 bases between them. The CDR3 runs to 13 residues. CDR1 and CDR2 (germline): SGHNT, YENEEA. CDR3 DNA: TGTGCCAGCAGCGCCCTTAGGGGCACTGAAGCTTTCTTT. This gives the protein CASSALRGTEAFF.

The V gene is TRBV6-1, the J gene TRBJ1-5; D gene ambiguous. CDR1 MNHNS and CDR2 SASEGT come from the germline V gene. Trimming left V 5 bases short and J 6 bases short, with 8 bases between. CDR3 length: 12 amino acids. CDR3 amino acids: CASSTPRQPQHF. In DNA, the CDR3 is TGTGCCAGCAGTACCCCCCGTCAGCCCCAGCATTTT.

This clone was detected a few times. The chain recombines TRBV6-6 with TRBJ2-3; the D gene is possibly TRBD1 (7 bases). CDR3 size: 16 residues. The V end lost 2 bases, the J end lost 2 bases, and 14 bases lay between the germline ends. Germline V gene lookup returns CDR1 MNHNY and CDR2 SVGAGI (reference sequence). The CDR3 loop reads CASSYPEGQSTDTQYF. The CDR3 nucleotides are TGTGCCAGCAGTTACCCGGAGGGACAGTCCACAGATACGCAGTATTTT.

The rearrangement joins TRBV4-1 to TRBJ2-7, with 10 nucleotides matching TRBD1. V lost 2 bases and J lost 3; bases outside the gene matches: 7. Germline values: CDR1 MGHRA, CDR2 YSYEKL. The CDR3 length is 16 residues. CDR3 protein: CASSQLTGGEGYEQYF. The DNA for the CDR3 is TGCGCCAGCAGCCAACTGACAGGGGGCGAGGGCTACGAGCAGTACTTC.

This clone has only a few counts. The DNA for the CDR3 is TGTGCCAGCAGCCGCGGGACTAGCGGGACGAACAATGAGCAGTTCTTC. It is translated as CASSRGTSGTNNEQFF. The chain recombines TRBV4-2 with TRBJ2-1; 13 positions agree with TRBD2. The V gene's germline CDR1 is LGHNA and CDR2 YNFKEQ. V trimming: 4 bases; J trimming: 5 bases; junction bases outside the gene matches: 5. This CDR3 spans 16 amino acids.

The V call is TRBV6-4, the J call TRBJ1-4; no definite D call. V lost 11 bases to trimming and J lost 0 bases, with 10 bases between them. The CDR3 extends over 13 amino acids. Germline V gene lookup returns CDR1 MRHNA and CDR2 SNTAGT. CDR3 sequence: CARHVATNEKLFF. CDR3 nucleotides: TGTGCCCGTCATGTAGCAACTAATGAAAAACTGTTTTTT.

The chain joins TRBV19 to TRBJ2-3, with a tentative D call TRBD1 (6 bases). CDR3 length: 16 amino acids. Between the trimmed V and J ends, which lost 4 bases and 0 bases, there was a span of 14 bases. Germline CDR1 and CDR2: LNHDA and SQIVND (reference sequence). The CDR3: CASSSPQGSSTDTQYF. The CDR3, as DNA: TGTGCCAGTAGTAGCCCCCAGGGGTCTAGCACAGATACGCAGTATTTT.

This clone was counted a single time. The chain links TRBV14 to TRBJ1-2; no firm D call. The CDR3 is 13 amino acids. Deletions cut 4 bases from V and 3 bases from J, with 9 bases between. From germline, CDR1 is SGHDN and CDR2 FVKESK. CDR3 protein: CASSPGSDYGYTF. The CDR3 DNA follows: TGTGCCAGCAGCCCTGGCTCGGACTATGGCTACACCTTC.

This clone was observed a few times. The gene calls are TRBV25-1 and TRBJ1-2; no reliable D call. V gave up 0 bases and J gave up 6 bases, with 5 bases separating them. Germline V gene sequence: CDR1 MGHDK, CDR2 SYGVNS. The CDR3 length is 12 residues. This chain's CDR3 is CASSEYGDGYTF. CDR3 coding DNA: TGTGCCAGCAGTGAATATGGAGATGGCTACACCTTC.

This chain links TRBV18 with TRBJ2-1, with D perhaps TRBD2 (6 bases). This CDR3 spans 16 amino acids. The germline V gene encodes CDR1 KGHSH and CDR2 LQKENI. Trimming stripped 2 bases from V and 6 bases from J, with 17 bases between. The CDR3 bases are TGTGCCAGCTCACCAAGGTGGGGGGTTAGTGGCAATGAGCAGTTCTTC. Its protein product is CASSPRWGVSGNEQFF.

The CDR3 loop is CSVEPTAEETQYF. The CDR3 DNA reads TGCAGCGTTGAACCGACAGCTGAAGAGACCCAGTACTTC. This sequence joins TRBV29-1 and TRBJ2-5, with D tentatively TRBD1 (5 bases). Germline loops: CDR1 SQVTM, CDR2 ANQGSEA. This CDR3 spans 13 amino acids. Trimming cost V 2 bases and J 3 bases, with 10 bases left between them.

J is TRBJ2-1 and V is TRBV29-1; weak D call: TRBD1 (6 bases). CDR3 length: 13 residues. Looked up from germline, CDR1 is SQVTM and CDR2 is ANQGSEA. The V end was cut by 4 bases, the J end by 5 bases, with 12 bases between. CDR3: CSVGTGSDNEQFF. The CDR3 DNA sequence: TGCAGCGTTGGTACAGGGTCTGACAATGAGCAGTTCTTC.

This clone was found a few times. The V call is TRBV27, the J call TRBJ2-7; either TRBD1 or TRBD2 may fit D (6 bases each). Germline CDR1 is MNHEY and CDR2 is SMNVEV (reference sequence). V lost 8 bases to trimming and J lost 2 bases, with 16 bases between them. The CDR3 is 14 residues long. Written as DNA, the CDR3 is TGTGCCAGCCTAGGGGGGAGCCCTCCCTACGAGCAGTACTTC. The encoded protein is CASLGGSPPYEQYF.

This sequence joins TRBV28 and TRBJ1-4; no reliable D call. In germline, CDR1 is MDHEN, CDR2 SYDVKM. The CDR3 spans 14 residues. The ends were cut back, 2 bases at V and 4 bases at J, with 8 bases in the middle. CDR3 coding DNA: TGTGCCAGCAGTTTACTGACCAATAATGAAAAACTGTTTTTT. Translating gives CASSLLTNNEKLFF.

J is TRBJ2-3 and V is TRBV6-1; possible D gene TRBD2, 7 bases. Looked up from germline, CDR1 is MNHNS and CDR2 is SASEGT. V was trimmed by 6 bases and J by 5 bases, leaving 18 bases between them. This CDR3 has 15 residues. The chain's CDR3 is CASRAATSRGDTQYF. The CDR3, as DNA: TGTGCCAGCAGAGCGGCGACTAGCAGGGGAGATACGCAGTATTTT.

The genes are TRBV28 and TRBJ2-3; 13 bases line up with TRBD2. V gave up 5 bases and J gave up 6 bases; unmatched junction bases: 2. This CDR3 has 14 amino acids. CDR1 is MDHEN, CDR2 SYDVKM, per germline. This CDR3 reads CASSETSGGDTQYF. CDR3 DNA: TGTGCCAGCAGTGAGACTAGCGGGGGGGATACGCAGTATTTT. The full variable domain, in which reference TRBV28 and TRBJ2-3 provide the parts outside the CDR3, is DVKVTQSSRYLVKRTGEKVFLECVQDMDHENMFWYRQDPGLGLRLIYFSYDVKMKEKGDIPEGYSVSREKKERFSLILESASTNQTSMYLCASSETSGGDTQYFGPGTRLTVL.

The J gene is TRBJ2-1, the V gene TRBV6-1; 9 bases agree with TRBD1. V lost 10 bases and J lost 8; bases outside the gene matches: 12. CDR1 is MNHNS, CDR2 SASEGT, per germline. The CDR3 has 14 residues. The CDR3 sequence is CATSRDRVSHEQFF. Written as DNA, the CDR3 is TGTGCCACCTCCCGGGACAGGGTTTCACATGAGCAGTTCTTC.

The rearrangement joins TRBV4-1 to TRBJ2-3, with D possibly TRBD2 on 6 matching bases. From germline, CDR1 is MGHRA and CDR2 YSYEKL. The CDR3 is 15 amino acids. With 1 base removed from V and 5 bases from J, the gap between germline ends came to 13 bases. CDR3 sequence reads: CASSQGGTFVDTQYF. The CDR3 DNA reads TGCGCCAGCAGCCAAGGGGGGACTTTTGTAGATACGCAGTATTTT.